This TCR beta chain was recorded in a study of CD8 T cells in Susac syndrome. The wider study: Clinical remission applied to under 10 sequenced Susac syndrome patients, and about 6 had active disease. General study points: A relatively small number of individuals underwent TCR sequencing and HLA analysis. Clonal expansion did not appear in Susac syndrome CD4+ T cell repertoires.

A quantity of roughly 0.5 to 1 ug RNA underwent reverse transcription using random hexamers. Amplification of TCR beta CDR3 by immunoSEQ multiplex PCR spanned 54 Vbeta and 13 Jbeta. Each CDR3 protein is one row after TCRdb ran MiXCR on the immunoSEQ multiplex PCR reads. The data show over 100,000 distinct CDR3 sequences, nearly 96% seen once. About this clonotype: Its antigen is undetermined.

Germline CDR1 is MNHEY and CDR2 is SVGAGI. This CDR3 contains 11 residues. V was trimmed by 5 bases and J by 6 bases, leaving 8 bases between them. This clonotype originated in a human donor with Susac syndrome. Sequencing input: CD4+ T cells from PBMCs. The genes are TRBV6-5 and TRBJ2-7; D remains ambiguous. The CDR3 DNA follows: TGTGCCAGCAGTGACTGGGTCGAGCAGTACTTC. Translated, it gives CASSDWVEQYF.